This passage covers 10 T cell receptor beta chains from one sample sequenced in a study of identical twins. MiXCR, run by TCRdb on the 5' RACE reads, gives a single entry per CDR3 protein. There are about 890,000 distinct CDR3 sequences in the sample; 9% to 15% occur only once, and 1.5% to 2% lies in the top ten. These data were likewise used in another study, on yellow fever vaccine responses in identical twins.

Sequencing input: PBMCs. The receptors shown here come from a woman between 18 and 29 years old in good health.

This chain joins TRBV7-2 and TRBJ2-3; 7 bases match TRBD2. CDR1 is SGHTA and CDR2 is FQGNSA in the germline V gene. V was pared by 0 bases and J by 6 bases, with 6 bases of the junction left unmatched. The CDR3 length is 15 residues. The CDR3 sequence: CASSLALRGWDTQYF. Written as DNA, the CDR3 is TGTGCCAGCAGCTTAGCCCTGCGGGGGTGGGATACGCAGTATTTT.

The sample holds many counts of this clonotype. The V and J genes are TRBV28 and TRBJ1-4; tentatively, D is TRBD1 (5 bases). The ends were cut back, 1 base at V and 5 bases at J, with 11 bases in the middle. There are 15 residues in the CDR3. The germline V gene has CDR1 MDHEN and CDR2 SYDVKM. The CDR3 DNA is TGTGCCAGCAGTTTATTAGGGGCTGGGAATGAAAAACTGTTTTTT. Protein sequence: CASSLLGAGNEKLFF.

This clonotype was detected a few times. The genes are TRBV5-6 and TRBJ2-2, with a possible D match to TRBD2 (5 bases). The CDR3 contains 12 residues. Germline loops: CDR1 SGHDT, CDR2 YYEEEE. V was shortened by 4 bases and J by 7 bases, with 8 bases between the two germline ends. The DNA for the CDR3 is TGTGCCAGCAGCCGGGAACACGGGGAGCTGTTTTTT. Encoded protein: CASSREHGELFF.

This clonotype has only a few counts. V and J are TRBV6-1 and TRBJ2-4, with D possibly TRBD1 on 5 matching bases. The CDR3 has 14 amino acids. Trimming took 2 bases from V and 7 from J, leaving 12 bases between them. Germline lookup yields CDR1 MNHNS and CDR2 SASEGT. The DNA of the CDR3 is TGTGCCAGCAGTGAACCCCGGCCAGGGAACATTCAGTACTTC. This translates into CASSEPRPGNIQYF.

This clonotype was detected ten times or more. This rearrangement joins TRBV9 to TRBJ2-5; 7 nucleotides agree with TRBD2. Germline CDR1 and CDR2: SGDLS and YYNGEE. The CDR3 is 15 amino acids. V was pared by 6 bases and J by 5 bases, with 13 bases of the junction left unmatched. The CDR3: CASTVTSASLETQYF. The CDR3 DNA sequence: TGTGCCAGCACCGTTACTAGCGCGAGTCTTGAGACCCAGTACTTC. The full variable domain, its missing parts supplied by reference TRBV9 and TRBJ2-5, is DSGVTQTPKHLITATGQRVTLRCSPRSGDLSVYWYQQSLDQGLQFLIQYYNGEERAKGNILERFSAQQFPDLHSELNLSSLELGDSALYFCASTVTSASLETQYFGPGTRLLVL.

The chain links TRBV12-3 or TRBV12-4 to TRBJ2-6; D may match TRBD1 or TRBD2 (5 bases each). CDR3 length: 15 residues. V was clipped by 9 bases and J by 4 bases, with 16 bases between them. The CDR3 spells CASSTWGFGANVLTF. CDR3 nucleotide sequence: TGTGCCAGTTCTACCTGGGGGTTCGGGGCCAACGTCCTGACTTTC.

This CDR3 reads CSVSRGLGGLQYF. DNA of the CDR3: TGCAGTGTCTCCCGAGGACTAGGAGGGCTTCAGTACTTC. The V gene is TRBV20-1, the J gene TRBJ2-4; 7 bases line up with TRBD2. The ends lost 7 bases at V and 11 bases at J; junction bases unmatched: 14. CDR3 length: 13 residues. In germline, CDR1 is DFQATT, CDR2 SNEGSKA (reference sequence).

This clonotype was counted only a few times. This chain uses TRBV13 with TRBJ1-4; D call uncertain. The CDR3 extends over 15 amino acids. Between the trimmed V and J ends, which lost 3 bases and 0 bases, there was a span of 8 bases. Per the germline V gene, CDR1 is PRHDT and CDR2 is FYEKMQ (reference sequence). CDR3 sequence (DNA): TGTGCCAGCAGCTTTGGGCAGGCAACTAATGAAAAACTGTTTTTT. As protein: CASSFGQATNEKLFF.

This clonotype occurred a few times. The CDR3 sequence: CASSLGRIGRDPDTQYF. The CDR3 DNA follows: TGTGCCAGCAGTTTAGGTAGGATCGGGAGGGATCCAGATACGCAGTATTTT. The rearrangement links TRBV12-3 or TRBV12-4 to TRBJ2-3; 8 bases line up with TRBD2. J lost 4 bases, V lost 1 base, and 10 bases had no gene match. This CDR3 contains 17 residues.

The chain is built from TRBV24-1 and TRBJ2-2, with 9 bases matching TRBD2. Germline V CDR1 and CDR2: KGHDR, SFDVKD. This CDR3 is built from 16 residues. The ends lost 4 bases at V and 3 bases at J; junction bases unmatched: 5. As DNA, the CDR3 is TGTGCCACCAGTGAGGAGCGGGGGGTTGACACCGGGGAGCTGTTTTTT. Protein product: CATSEERGVDTGELFF.